The clone carrying this T cell receptor (beta chain) was detected once. Its specificity is unknown. The sample originates from a study of OX40 agonist ivuxolimab in advanced cancers. At the level of the study: Checkpoint inhibitors had been given previously to under 50% of patients.

Clones were read by immunoSEQ multiplex PCR, and TCRdb kept only the in-frame ones, dropping some. The table records fewer than 90,000 clones, less than 90% of them present only once. Collection of blood occurred at baseline, at cycle 4 day 1, and at cycle 7 day 1. The study's findings and limits: The authors also found low normalized T-cell clonal expansion in some nonresponders.

Between the trimmed V and J ends, which lost 4 bases and 4 bases, there was a span of 20 bases. Germline assignment: CDR1 SQVTM and CDR2 ANQGSEA. CDR3 length equals 15 residues. This specimen was CD4+ or CD8+ T cells sorted from blood, taken in a trial of the OX40 agonist ivuxolimab. The sequence derives from an adult with an advanced solid tumor such as melanoma, head and neck, liver or kidney cancer. This chain connects TRBV29-1 to TRBJ2-7; a weak D match, TRBD2 (6 bases). CDR3 protein: CSVVGEAGAIYEQYF. CDR3 nucleotide sequence: TGCAGCGTTGTTGGGGAGGCAGGAGCAATTTACGAGCAGTACTTC.